The rows below give T cell receptor beta chains drawn from one sample of a study of blood T cells in healthy people across ages. TCRdb itself ran the 5' RACE reads through MiXCR, one entry per CDR3 protein. This repertoire shows 780,000 or so distinct CDR3 sequences, roughly three fifths found once; its top ten account for approximately 24%. The sample comprised blood. These receptors were collected from a man in his forties in good health. CDR3s include the opening cysteine and the closing phenylalanine or tryptophan. The D gene is left open where the match is weak. Some rows mark clone size as missing; the rest say once, few, many or name a class of expanded clone.

D gene: .; J gene: TRBJ2-5; clone size: .; V gene: TRBV7-7; CDR3 protein: CASSPSSSQETQYF; CDR3 DNA: TGTGCTAGCAGCCCCAGCTCAAGTCAAGAGACCCAGTACTTC
D gene: .; J gene: TRBJ1-4; clone size: .; V gene: TRBV11-1; CDR3 protein: CASSTYTATNEKLFF; CDR3 DNA: TGTGCCAGCAGCACCTATACAGCAACTAATGAAAAACTGTTTTTT
D gene: TRBD1; J gene: TRBJ2-5; clone size: .; V gene: TRBV9; CDR3 protein: CASSVRTGQETQYF; CDR3 DNA: TGTGCCAGCAGCGTTCGGACAGGGCAAGAGACCCAGTACTTC
D gene: TRBD2; J gene: TRBJ2-1; clone size: .; V gene: TRBV29-1; CDR3 protein: CSALADSYNEQFF; CDR3 DNA: TGCAGCGCACTAGCGGACTCCTACAATGAGCAGTTCTTC
D gene: TRBD1; J gene: TRBJ2-1; clone size: .; V gene: TRBV7-2; CDR3 protein: CASSSTGGRNNEQFF; CDR3 DNA: TGTGCCAGCAGCTCAACAGGGGGCCGGAACAATGAGCAGTTCTTC
D gene: TRBD1; J gene: TRBJ1-2; clone size: few; V gene: TRBV9; CDR3 protein: CASSVATGQYGYTF; CDR3 DNA: TGTGCCAGCAGCGTAGCGACAGGGCAGTATGGCTACACCTTC
D gene: TRBD2; J gene: TRBJ2-1; clone size: .; V gene: TRBV20-1; CDR3 protein: CSARASGEKNEQFF; CDR3 DNA: TGCAGTGCTAGGGCTAGCGGGGAGAAAAATGAGCAGTTCTTC
D gene: TRBD1; J gene: TRBJ1-2; clone size: .; V gene: TRBV27; CDR3 protein: CASSFGGTGVDYTF; CDR3 DNA: TGTGCCAGCAGTTTTGGGGGGACAGGGGTGGACTACACCTTC
D gene: TRBD1; J gene: TRBJ1-6; clone size: .; V gene: TRBV14; CDR3 protein: CASSQDGTASSPLHF; CDR3 DNA: TGTGCCAGCAGCCAAGACGGGACAGCTTCTTCACCCCTCCACTTT
D gene: .; J gene: TRBJ1-2; clone size: few; V gene: TRBV28; CDR3 protein: CASRSPGISVRDYGYTF; CDR3 DNA: TGTGCCAGCAGGTCGCCGGGTATAAGTGTCCGGGACTATGGCTACACCTTC
D gene: .; J gene: TRBJ2-1; clone size: .; V gene: TRBV9; CDR3 protein: CASSVGTRNEQFF; CDR3 DNA: TGTGCCAGCAGCGTAGGGACCCGGAATGAGCAGTTCTTC
D gene: .; J gene: TRBJ2-5; clone size: .; V gene: TRBV28; CDR3 protein: CARGCCQETQYF; CDR3 DNA: TGTGCCAGGGGGTGTTGCCAAGAGACCCAGTACTTC
D gene: TRBD2; J gene: TRBJ2-7; clone size: .; V gene: TRBV12-3/TRBV12-4; CDR3 protein: CASSLAGASGEQYF; CDR3 DNA: TGTGCCAGCAGTTTAGCAGGGGCTAGCGGCGAGCAGTACTTC
D gene: TRBD1; J gene: TRBJ1-1; clone size: .; V gene: TRBV27; CDR3 protein: CASSSGTGLGNTEAFF; CDR3 DNA: TGTGCCAGCAGCTCCGGGACAGGGCTAGGAAATACTGAAGCTTTCTTT
D gene: .; J gene: TRBJ2-7; clone size: .; V gene: TRBV5-1; CDR3 protein: CASSLTMRGVHEQYF; CDR3 DNA: TGCGCCAGCAGCTTGACCATGAGGGGTGTCCACGAGCAGTACTTC
D gene: .; J gene: TRBJ2-3; clone size: .; V gene: TRBV29-1; CDR3 protein: CSGAGSTDTQYF; CDR3 DNA: TGCAGCGGGGCGGGAAGCACAGATACGCAGTATTTT
D gene: .; J gene: TRBJ2-7; clone size: .; V gene: TRBV18; CDR3 protein: CASSQDRGRVGYEQYF; CDR3 DNA: TGTGCCAGCTCACAAGATCGAGGCAGGGTTGGGTACGAGCAGTACTTC
D gene: TRBD2; J gene: TRBJ2-5; clone size: few; V gene: TRBV20-1; CDR3 protein: CSADPGGQETQYF; CDR3 DNA: TGCAGTGCGGACCCGGGGGGCCAAGAGACCCAGTACTTC
D gene: TRBD1; J gene: TRBJ1-4; clone size: .; V gene: TRBV29-1; CDR3 protein: CSVGQGAGEKLFF; CDR3 DNA: TGCAGCGTGGGACAGGGGGCGGGAGAAAAACTGTTTTTT
D gene: .; J gene: TRBJ2-1; clone size: .; V gene: TRBV5-5; CDR3 protein: CASNTGGTFYNEQFF; CDR3 DNA: TGTGCCAGCAATACCGGGGGAACCTTTTACAATGAGCAGTTCTTC
D gene: .; J gene: TRBJ2-1; clone size: few; V gene: TRBV7-8; CDR3 protein: CASSLAQWGSSYNEQFF; CDR3 DNA: TGTGCCAGCAGCTTAGCCCAGTGGGGGAGCTCCTACAATGAGCAGTTCTTC
D gene: .; J gene: TRBJ2-4; clone size: .; V gene: TRBV28; CDR3 protein: CASSRQPLNIQYF; CDR3 DNA: TGTGCCAGCAGCCGACAGCCTCTAAACATTCAGTACTTC
D gene: .; J gene: TRBJ2-3; clone size: .; V gene: TRBV5-8; CDR3 protein: CASSLGSPSIDTQYF; CDR3 DNA: TGTGCCAGCAGCTTGGGCAGCCCTAGCATAGATACGCAGTATTTT
D gene: .; J gene: TRBJ2-1; clone size: .; V gene: TRBV10-3; CDR3 protein: CAHSVGDTYNEQFF; CDR3 DNA: TGTGCCCATAGCGTTGGGGACACCTACAATGAGCAGTTCTTC
D gene: TRBD1; J gene: TRBJ2-1; clone size: .; V gene: TRBV27; CDR3 protein: CASSFQGDEQFF; CDR3 DNA: TGTGCCAGCAGTTTTCAGGGGGATGAGCAGTTCTTC
D gene: .; J gene: TRBJ1-1; clone size: .; V gene: TRBV4-2; CDR3 protein: CASSQGVQRGVLEGAFF; CDR3 DNA: TGTGCCAGCAGCCAAGGGGTCCAGCGGGGAGTACTTGAAGGGGCTTTCTTT
D gene: TRBD1; J gene: TRBJ2-1; clone size: .; V gene: TRBV7-3; CDR3 protein: CASSLTGQNYNEQFF; CDR3 DNA: TGTGCCAGCAGCTTAACGGGACAGAACTACAATGAGCAGTTCTTC
D gene: .; J gene: TRBJ2-3; clone size: .; V gene: TRBV4-1; CDR3 protein: CASSQDTGHTDTQYF; CDR3 DNA: TGCGCCAGCAGCCAAGATACAGGGCACACAGATACGCAGTATTTT
D gene: TRBD2; J gene: TRBJ2-5; clone size: few; V gene: TRBV29-1; CDR3 protein: CSVTRGGRETQYF; CDR3 DNA: TGCAGCGTTACGCGGGGGGGCCGCGAGACCCAGTACTTC
D gene: TRBD2; J gene: TRBJ2-1; clone size: .; V gene: TRBV27; CDR3 protein: CASSTPSGTGNNEQFF; CDR3 DNA: TGTGCCAGCAGTACCCCGAGCGGGACTGGGAACAATGAGCAGTTCTTC
D gene: TRBD2; J gene: TRBJ2-7; clone size: .; V gene: TRBV14; CDR3 protein: CASPLYTSGHYEQYF; CDR3 DNA: TGTGCCAGCCCCTTATACACTAGCGGGCATTACGAGCAGTACTTC
D gene: .; J gene: TRBJ1-2; clone size: .; V gene: TRBV6-6; CDR3 protein: CASSNKMQGRGYTF; CDR3 DNA: TGTGCCAGCAGTAATAAAATGCAGGGTCGCGGCTACACCTTC
D gene: TRBD1; J gene: TRBJ1-2; clone size: .; V gene: TRBV18; CDR3 protein: CASSSLGTGYLDYGYTF; CDR3 DNA: TGTGCCAGCTCGAGCCTCGGGACAGGGTATTTGGACTATGGCTACACCTTC
D gene: TRBD1; J gene: TRBJ1-4; clone size: few; V gene: TRBV29-1; CDR3 protein: CSVRTGTVKANEKLFF; CDR3 DNA: TGCAGCGTTCGGACCGGGACAGTTAAGGCTAATGAAAAACTGTTTTTT
D gene: TRBD2; J gene: TRBJ2-7; clone size: few; V gene: TRBV4-3; CDR3 protein: CASSQEGEGLSSYEQYF; CDR3 DNA: TGCGCCAGCAGCCAAGAAGGGGAGGGGTTAAGCTCCTACGAGCAGTACTTC
D gene: TRBD2; J gene: TRBJ2-1; clone size: .; V gene: TRBV20-1; CDR3 protein: CSARGSGGESSYNEQFF; CDR3 DNA: TGCAGTGCTAGAGGCAGCGGGGGCGAAAGCTCCTACAATGAGCAGTTCTTC
D gene: .; J gene: TRBJ2-7; clone size: few; V gene: TRBV21-1; CDR3 protein: CASTKRTGTYEQYF; CDR3 DNA: TGTGCCAGCACCAAAAGGACAGGGACCTACGAGCAGTACTTC
D gene: TRBD2; J gene: TRBJ2-1; clone size: .; V gene: TRBV7-2; CDR3 protein: CASSGRGLAGDPSSYNEQFF; CDR3 DNA: TGTGCCAGCAGCGGGAGAGGACTAGCGGGAGACCCCAGCTCCTACAATGAGCAGTTCTTC
D gene: .; J gene: TRBJ2-3; clone size: .; V gene: TRBV4-1; CDR3 protein: CASSQQAGIDTQYF; CDR3 DNA: TGCGCCAGCAGCCAACAAGCGGGCATAGATACGCAGTATTTT
D gene: .; J gene: TRBJ2-7; clone size: .; V gene: TRBV4-3; CDR3 protein: CASSQDLRDGTYEQYF; CDR3 DNA: TGCGCCAGCAGCCAAGATCTGCGGGACGGGACCTACGAGCAGTACTTC
D gene: .; J gene: TRBJ2-3; clone size: once; V gene: TRBV30; CDR3 protein: CAWSVTGTEDTQYF; CDR3 DNA: TGTGCCTGGAGTGTAACGGGGACGGAGGATACGCAGTATTTT
D gene: TRBD2; J gene: TRBJ2-5; clone size: .; V gene: TRBV27; CDR3 protein: CASSITSGGAILETQYF; CDR3 DNA: TGTGCCAGCAGTATAACTAGCGGGGGGGCTATATTAGAGACCCAGTACTTC
D gene: TRBD2; J gene: TRBJ2-1; clone size: .; V gene: TRBV12-3/TRBV12-4; CDR3 protein: CASSFRNPGGPRNEQFF; CDR3 DNA: TGTGCCAGCAGTTTCCGAAACCCGGGGGGGCCTCGGAATGAGCAGTTCTTC
D gene: TRBD1; J gene: TRBJ1-4; clone size: .; V gene: TRBV4-3; CDR3 protein: CASSTRTGGPSKLFF; CDR3 DNA: TGCGCCAGCAGTACCCGGACAGGGGGCCCCTCAAAACTGTTTTTT
D gene: .; J gene: TRBJ2-4; clone size: .; V gene: TRBV7-2; CDR3 protein: CASSLNPGRGENIQYF; CDR3 DNA: TGTGCCAGCAGCTTAAACCCAGGCAGGGGGGAAAACATTCAGTACTTC
D gene: TRBD2; J gene: TRBJ2-6; clone size: .; V gene: TRBV4-2; CDR3 protein: CASSPGGTSGANVLTF; CDR3 DNA: TGTGCCAGCAGCCCCGGGGGGACCTCTGGGGCCAACGTCCTGACTTTC
D gene: .; J gene: TRBJ2-5; clone size: .; V gene: TRBV6-5; CDR3 protein: CASSSTVAQETQYF; CDR3 DNA: TGTGCCAGCAGCTCGACAGTGGCCCAAGAGACCCAGTACTTC
D gene: TRBD1; J gene: TRBJ2-7; clone size: .; V gene: TRBV24-1; CDR3 protein: CATSDGTVPPYEQYF; CDR3 DNA: TGTGCCACCAGTGACGGGACAGTTCCCCCCTACGAGCAGTACTTC
D gene: .; J gene: TRBJ2-1; clone size: few; V gene: TRBV3-1; CDR3 protein: CASSQAGTGIQFF; CDR3 DNA: TGTGCCAGCAGCCAAGCTGGCACAGGTATACAGTTCTTC
D gene: .; J gene: TRBJ1-1; clone size: .; V gene: TRBV9; CDR3 protein: CASSVVGGYTEAFF; CDR3 DNA: TGTGCCAGCAGCGTAGTTGGTGGGTACACTGAAGCTTTCTTT
D gene: .; J gene: TRBJ2-1; clone size: many; V gene: TRBV7-9; CDR3 protein: CASTSVARSRNEQFF; CDR3 DNA: TGTGCCAGCACGTCGGTGGCGCGGTCCCGGAATGAGCAGTTCTTC
D gene: TRBD2; J gene: TRBJ2-7; clone size: .; V gene: TRBV6-5; CDR3 protein: CASSYGLGSHEQYF; CDR3 DNA: TGTGCCAGCAGTTACGGACTAGGCTCCCACGAGCAGTACTTC
D gene: TRBD1; J gene: TRBJ1-2; clone size: .; V gene: TRBV9; CDR3 protein: CASLDRAEGYTF; CDR3 DNA: TGTGCCAGCCTTGACAGGGCTGAAGGCTACACCTTC
D gene: .; J gene: TRBJ2-5; clone size: .; V gene: TRBV20-1; CDR3 protein: CSAYTPPGLKGETQYF; CDR3 DNA: TGCAGTGCTTACACGCCACCGGGACTGAAGGGGGAGACCCAGTACTTC
D gene: .; J gene: TRBJ2-5; clone size: .; V gene: TRBV6-5; CDR3 protein: CASSYGSPRFDEQYF; CDR3 DNA: TGTGCCAGCAGTTACGGGTCCCCTAGGTTCGATGAGCAGTACTTC
D gene: .; J gene: TRBJ2-1; clone size: .; V gene: TRBV12-3/TRBV12-4; CDR3 protein: CASSPGLANNEQFF; CDR3 DNA: TGTGCCAGCAGCCCTGGACTTGCAAACAATGAGCAGTTCTTC
D gene: .; J gene: TRBJ2-7; clone size: few; V gene: TRBV29-1; CDR3 protein: CSAASRETYEQYF; CDR3 DNA: TGCAGCGCTGCTTCGAGAGAGACCTACGAGCAGTACTTC
D gene: .; J gene: TRBJ2-7; clone size: .; V gene: TRBV7-6; CDR3 protein: CASTGGEQYF; CDR3 DNA: TGTGCCAGCACGGGCGGGGAGCAGTACTTC
D gene: .; J gene: TRBJ2-1; clone size: few; V gene: TRBV29-1; CDR3 protein: CSVGPTGRNGGEQFF; CDR3 DNA: TGCAGCGTTGGCCCAACAGGGCGTAACGGGGGTGAGCAGTTCTTC
D gene: TRBD2; J gene: TRBJ2-5; clone size: .; V gene: TRBV4-2; CDR3 protein: CASSQVREGLSEQYF; CDR3 DNA: TGTGCCAGCAGCCAAGTACGGGAGGGCCTCAGTGAGCAGTACTTC